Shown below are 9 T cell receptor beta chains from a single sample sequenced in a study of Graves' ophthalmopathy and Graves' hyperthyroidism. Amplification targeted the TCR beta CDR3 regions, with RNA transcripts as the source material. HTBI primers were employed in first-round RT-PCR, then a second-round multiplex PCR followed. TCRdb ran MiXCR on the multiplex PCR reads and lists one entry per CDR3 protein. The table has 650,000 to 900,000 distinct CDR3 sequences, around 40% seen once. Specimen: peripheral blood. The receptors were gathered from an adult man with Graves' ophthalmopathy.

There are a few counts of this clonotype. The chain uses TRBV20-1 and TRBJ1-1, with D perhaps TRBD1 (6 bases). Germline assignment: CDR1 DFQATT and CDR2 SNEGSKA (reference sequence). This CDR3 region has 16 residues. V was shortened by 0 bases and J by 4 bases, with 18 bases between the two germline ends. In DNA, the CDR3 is TGCAGTGCTAGAGATCAACAGGGAGGGTCGGGCACTGAAGCTTTCTTT. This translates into CSARDQQGGSGTEAFF.

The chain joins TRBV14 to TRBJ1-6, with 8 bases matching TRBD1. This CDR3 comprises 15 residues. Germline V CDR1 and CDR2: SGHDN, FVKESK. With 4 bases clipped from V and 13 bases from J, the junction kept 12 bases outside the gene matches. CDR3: CASSLTGTGHKPLHF. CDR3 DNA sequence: TGTGCCAGCAGCCTCACCGGGACAGGCCACAAGCCCCTCCACTTT.

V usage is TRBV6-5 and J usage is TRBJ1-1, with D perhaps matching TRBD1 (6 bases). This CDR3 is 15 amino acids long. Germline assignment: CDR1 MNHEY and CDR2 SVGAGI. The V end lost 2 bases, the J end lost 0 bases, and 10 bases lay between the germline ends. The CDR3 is CASSYMGHLNTEAFF. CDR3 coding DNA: TGTGCCAGCAGTTACATGGGACATTTGAACACTGAAGCTTTCTTT.

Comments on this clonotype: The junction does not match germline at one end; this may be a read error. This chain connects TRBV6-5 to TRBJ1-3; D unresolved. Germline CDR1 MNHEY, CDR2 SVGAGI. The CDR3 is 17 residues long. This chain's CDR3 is CASSHSRKGYSGNTIYF. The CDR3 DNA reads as TGTGCCAGCAGTCACTCGAGGAAGGGATACTCTGGAAACACCATATATTTT.

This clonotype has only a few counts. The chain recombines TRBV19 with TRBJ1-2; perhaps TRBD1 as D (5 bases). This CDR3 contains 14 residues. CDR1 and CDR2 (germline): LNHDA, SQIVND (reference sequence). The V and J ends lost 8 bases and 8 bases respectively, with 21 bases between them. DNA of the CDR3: TGTGCCAGTCGGGTGAAGGGGCAAAATAGAGGCTACACCTTC. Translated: CASRVKGQNRGYTF.

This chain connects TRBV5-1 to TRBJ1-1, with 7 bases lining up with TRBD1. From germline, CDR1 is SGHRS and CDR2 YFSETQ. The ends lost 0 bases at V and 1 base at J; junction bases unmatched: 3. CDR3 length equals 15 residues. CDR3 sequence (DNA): TGCGCCAGCAGCTTGGAGGGACAGAAGAACACTGAAGCTTTCTTT. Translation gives CASSLEGQKNTEAFF.

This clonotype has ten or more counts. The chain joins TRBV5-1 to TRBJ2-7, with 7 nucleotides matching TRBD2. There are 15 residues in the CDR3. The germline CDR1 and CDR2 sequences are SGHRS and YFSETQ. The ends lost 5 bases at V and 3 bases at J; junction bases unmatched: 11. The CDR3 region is CASRVAGETIYEQYF. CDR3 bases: TGCGCCAGCAGGGTTGCGGGGGAAACAATCTACGAGCAGTACTTC.

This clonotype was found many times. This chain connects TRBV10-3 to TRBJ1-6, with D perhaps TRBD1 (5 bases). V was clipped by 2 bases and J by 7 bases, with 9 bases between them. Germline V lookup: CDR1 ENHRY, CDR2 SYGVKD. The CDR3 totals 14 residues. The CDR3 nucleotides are TGTGCCATCAGTGAGGGGGGAACCAATTCACCCCTCCACTTT. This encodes CAISEGGTNSPLHF.

CDR3 residues: CASSTLTGITDTQYF. In DNA, the CDR3 is TGTGCCAGCAGCACCCTGACGGGGATCACAGATACGCAGTATTTT. This chain joins TRBV9 and TRBJ2-3; tentative D call: TRBD2 (5 bases). This CDR3 is built from 15 residues. Germline V lookup: CDR1 SGDLS, CDR2 YYNGEE. The V gene lost 4 bases and the J gene lost 2 bases, with 14 bases spanning the gap.